Sequencing of this TCR beta chain was carried out in a study of blood T cell repertoires in COVID-19 (dated by TCRdb to between 2020 and 2021). Study-level background: Samples from collaborators originated in the United States, Italy and Spain and spanned both the acute and convalescent phases of COVID-19. The material from the prospective study consisted of cDNA or gDNA derived from T cells, B-cell-depleted T cells, or PBMCs. Subjects who had been exposed to COVID-19, were actively infected with it, or had recovered from it provided the deeply sampled blood TCRbeta repertoires that made up the dataset. The repertoires were released in a freely available public database intended as a resource for research on the immune response to SARS-CoV-2. The samples were drawn from two sources: the first 160 participants of the ongoing ImmuneRACE study, and 1,000 to 1,500 subjects contributed by 6 global collaborators. Sample metadata almost always included a de-identified subject ID, COVID-19 status, age in years and sex. Where available, HLA class I and class II types were taken from metadata supplied by the sample provider and were not determined by assay-based typing. Overall study results and their limits: Clinical and demographic metadata were provided uncurated, with the amount varying by source and participant.

Of note for this clone: The antigen it recognizes is unknown. No much larger clone is present one base from it, and per-base qualities are unavailable.

Collaborating institutions collected whole blood in K2EDTA tubes following their own protocols. Collaborator samples were shipped for TCRbeta analysis as frozen whole blood, isolated PBMCs, or DNA extracted from either sample type. The immunoSEQ Assay, a bias-controlled multiplex PCR, was used to amplify TCRbeta CDR3 regions from genomic DNA. As for the authors' bioinformatics: Within the assay, amplification of reference gene primers was used to estimate how many nucleated cells each sample contained. To quantify the absolute abundance of each unique TCRbeta CDR3 rearrangement, sequence reads were collapsed and filtered. Productive Simpson clonality was computed per sample as the square root of Simpson's diversity index over productive rearrangements. TCRdb holds this immuneACCESS table with in-frame rearrangements only. Some clones are missing; in checked studies, unresolved V genes explain under half, and the rest has no known cause. V and J calls plus clone size are reproduced from that table; the DNA served to infer D and trimming. This sample comprises about 220,000 clones, 80% to 90% of them detected only once. The biggest ten clones account for roughly 8.7% of the sample.

What was sequenced was peripheral blood. The receptor was derived from a man aged 45 to 65 with active or convalescent COVID-19.

This receptor has the CDR3 CASSYAVISPHSNQPQHF. The sequenced DNA is TGTGCCAGCAGTTACGCGGTGATAAGCCCACATAGCAATCAGCCCCAGCATTTT. Recombination linked TRBV6-2 or TRBV6-3 to TRBJ1-5, with no confident D gene call. As encoded in the germline V gene, CDR1 is MNHEY while CDR2 is SVGEGT. A distance of 17 bases separates the germline ends of V and J, which lose 2 bases and 0 bases respectively. The CDR3 holds 18 amino acids from the cysteine to the phenylalanine. The sequence is cut down to CDR3 DNA, 54 bases in frame from base 1.